The clone carrying this T cell receptor beta chain was counted ten times or more. The target antigen is unknown. Unique molecular identifiers were attached to individual cDNA molecules within the library. TCRdb independently ran MiXCR on the RACE reads; one entry per CDR3 protein. The sample lists under 200,000 distinct CDR3 sequences; around 13% were seen once. Sample time point: patch test 1, 2 weeks after DPC sensitization. The treatment denotes: therapeutic diphenylcyclopropenone sensitization with weekly scalp DPC. These data are taken from a study of human T cells and chemical hapten exposure. Study results and limitations: Among expanded TCRs, significantly more large CDR3 similarity clusters formed than among controls. With patch test score, the counts of PT1 expanded TCRs showed a positive correlation.

The CDR3 spans 16 residues. Germline assignment: CDR1 GTSNPN and CDR2 SVGIG (reference sequence). Losses at the gene ends were 2 bases for V and 8 bases for J; bases not matched to a gene: 13. The V call is TRBV30, the J call TRBJ1-4; 8 bases are shared with TRBD1. The receptor comes from a woman in her thirties with alopecia areata. Some clones in this sample may be carry-over from other donors' samples. Here the sequenced sample was whole blood, taken in connection with sensitization to the hapten diphenylcyclopropenone (DPC). Here the CDR3 reads CAWSSKQGEGGEKLFF. In nucleotides, the CDR3 is TGTGCCTGGAGTTCCAAACAGGGGGAAGGTGGAGAAAAACTGTTTTTT.